Shown below are 23 T cell receptor beta chains from a single sample sequenced in a study of blood T cell repertoires in COVID-19. Generated by immunoSEQ multiplex PCR, the TCRdb table keeps only in-frame clones and is missing some. The sample lists about 69,000 clones, approximately 84% occurring once. What was sequenced was peripheral blood. Receptor source: a man aged 45-60 years with COVID-19, enrolled during active disease.

The chain joins TRBV5-4 to TRBJ1-4, with 8 positions matching TRBD1. Looked up from germline, CDR1 is SGHNT and CDR2 is YYREEE (reference sequence). The V gene end was trimmed by 4 bases and the J gene end by 8 bases; junction bases not matched to a gene: 7. The CDR3 has 14 amino acids. The CDR3 coding sequence is TGTGCCAGCAGCCCGGAGACAGGGGAAGAAAAACTGTTTTTT. Translating gives CASSPETGEEKLFF.

The chain combines TRBV7-2 with TRBJ1-2; 7 nucleotides align to TRBD1. From germline, CDR1 is SGHTA and CDR2 FQGNSA. The CDR3 has 14 amino acids. Trimming cost V 5 bases and J 8 bases; bases outside gene matches: 11. DNA of the CDR3: TGTGCCAGCAGCGCCCGGGACAGTGGGCTCGGCTACACCTTC. It yields the protein CASSARDSGLGYTF.

CDR3: CASSEAPRSYGYTF. The CDR3 DNA sequence: TGTGCCAGCAGTGAAGCGCCCAGATCTTATGGCTACACCTTC. The genes are TRBV6-1 and TRBJ1-2, with D hard to call. Trimming stripped 0 bases from V and 5 bases from J, with 10 bases between. The CDR3 extends over 14 amino acids. Germline V gene data show CDR1 as MNHNS and CDR2 as SASEGT.

V and J are TRBV3-1 (or the pseudogene TRBV3-2) and TRBJ2-1; 10 bases line up with TRBD2. V lost 0 bases and J lost 4; bases outside the gene matches: 6. There are 17 residues in the CDR3. Germline CDR1 reads LGHDT; CDR2 reads YNNKEL (reference sequence). As DNA, the CDR3 is TGTGCCAGCAGCCAAGATGTGGTAGCGGGGGGATACAATGAGCAGTTCTTC. It is translated as CASSQDVVAGGYNEQFF.

This clone was counted only a few times. The chain carries TRBV7-9 and TRBJ2-1; 8 bases agree with TRBD2. The germline V gene encodes CDR1 SEHNR and CDR2 FQNEAQ (reference sequence). This CDR3 spans 13 amino acids. V trimming: 8 bases; J trimming: 4 bases; junction bases outside the gene matches: 4. CDR3 amino acids: CASLLAAYNEQFF. The CDR3 bases are TGTGCCAGCTTACTAGCGGCGTACAATGAGCAGTTCTTC.

CDR3 region: CASNLDSSSSYEQYF. The DNA of the CDR3 is TGTGCCAGCAACCTGGACTCTTCGAGCTCCTACGAGCAGTACTTC. The rearrangement links TRBV2 to TRBJ2-7; D possibly corresponds to TRBD2 (5 bases). CDR1 is SNHLY, CDR2 FYNNEI, per germline. Trimming shortened V by 7 bases and J by 0 bases, and 16 bases separated the two germline ends. The CDR3 runs 15 residues.

The chain joins TRBV6-5 to TRBJ2-7; TRBD1 is a possible D gene (5 bases). Between the trimmed V and J ends, which lost 2 bases and 2 bases, there was a span of 13 bases. CDR1 and CDR2 (germline): MNHEY, SVGAGI. The CDR3 covers 15 residues. The CDR3: CASSYGADGAYEQYF. The CDR3 nucleotides read TGTGCCAGCAGTTACGGGGCGGACGGTGCCTACGAGCAGTACTTC.

This rearrangement joins TRBV6-5 to TRBJ2-2, with 9 bases aligning to TRBD1. The junction had 8 bases not matched to a gene; V was cut back by 6 bases and J by 6 bases. CDR3 length: 15 residues. CDR1 and CDR2 from the germline V gene are MNHEY and SVGAGI. CDR3 nucleotide sequence: TGTGCCAGCAGGCCGGGGACAGGGATTCCCGGGGAGCTGTTTTTT. Amino acid sequence: CASRPGTGIPGELFF.

This chain joins TRBV6-5 and TRBJ1-4; D perhaps matches TRBD1 (5 bases). The V gene's germline CDR1 is MNHEY and CDR2 SVGAGI. V was clipped by 0 bases and J by 8 bases, with 7 bases between them. The CDR3 totals 13 residues. The CDR3 is CASSYSRGEKLFF. The DNA of the CDR3 is TGTGCCAGCAGTTACTCCCGGGGGGAAAAACTGTTTTTT.

V and J are TRBV19 and TRBJ1-2; possible D gene TRBD1, 5 bases. CDR1 is LNHDA and CDR2 is SQIVND in the germline V gene (reference sequence). Trimming removed 3 bases from V and 4 bases from J, with 12 bases in between. The CDR3 runs to 14 residues. In DNA form, the CDR3 reads TGTGCCAGTAGTATCCAAGGGGCCGGCTATGGCTACACCTTC. This codes for CASSIQGAGYGYTF. Drawing the rest from reference TRBV19 and TRBJ1-2, the complete variable domain is DGGITQSPKYLFRKEGQNVTLSCEQNLNHDAMYWYRQDPGQGLRLIYYSQIVNDFQKGDIAEGYSVSREKKESFPLTVTSAQKNPTAFYLCASSIQGAGYGYTFGSGTRLTVV.

The chain combines TRBV7-9 with TRBJ1-5; 8 nucleotides match TRBD1. The CDR3 totals 18 residues. CDR1 and CDR2 from the germline V gene are SEHNR and FQNEAQ (reference sequence). The J segment lost 3 bases and the V segment lost 4 bases, leaving 14 bases of the junction unmatched. CDR3 in amino acids: CASSSTTRTGSNNQPQHF. CDR3 bases: TGTGCCAGCAGCTCCACTACTCGGACAGGGAGTAACAATCAGCCCCAGCATTTT.

This sequence joins TRBV5-1 and TRBJ1-2, with a possible D match to TRBD1 (5 bases). The V end lost 1 base, the J end lost 8 bases, and 12 bases lay between the germline ends. This CDR3 region has 13 residues. Germline values: CDR1 SGHRS, CDR2 YFSETQ. DNA for the CDR3: TGCGCCAGCAGCTTGCGCAGGGCAGGCGGCTACACCTTC. It is translated as CASSLRRAGGYTF. The variable domain in full, completed from reference TRBV5-1 and TRBJ1-2, reads KAGVTQTPRYLIKTRGQQVTLSCSPISGHRSVSWYQQTPGQGLQFLFEYFSETQRNKGNFPGRFSGRQFSNSRSEMNVSTLELGDSALYLCASSLRRAGGYTFGSGTRLTVV.

The rearrangement joins TRBV5-4 to TRBJ2-4; 8 bases agree with TRBD1. The CDR3 is made up of 16 amino acids. V dropped 7 bases and J dropped 0; count of bases not matched to a gene: 9. CDR1 and CDR2 from the germline V gene are SGHNT and YYREEE (reference sequence). CDR3 protein: CASGHQGAVAKNIQYF. The CDR3 region has the DNA TGTGCCAGCGGACACCAGGGGGCCGTAGCCAAAAACATTCAGTACTTC.

The chain links TRBV19 to TRBJ1-4, with D perhaps TRBD1 (5 bases). The CDR3 length is 13 residues. CDR1 LNHDA and CDR2 SQIVND come from the germline V gene (reference sequence). With 4 bases removed from V and 6 bases from J, the gap between germline ends came to 9 bases. The DNA of the CDR3 is TGTGCCAGTAGTACAGGGTTCGATGAAAAACTGTTTTTT. Translation gives CASSTGFDEKLFF.

V and J are TRBV18 and TRBJ1-4; a possible D gene is TRBD1 (6 bases). There are 15 residues in the CDR3. With 4 bases removed from V and 5 bases from J, the gap between germline ends came to 14 bases. The germline V gene encodes CDR1 KGHSH and CDR2 LQKENI. DNA for the CDR3: TGTGCCAGCTCACTTGGACAGAAGAAAAATGAAAAACTGTTTTTT. Encoded protein: CASSLGQKKNEKLFF.

This chain joins TRBV3-1 (or the pseudogene TRBV3-2) and TRBJ2-1; TRBD2 matches 8 bases. The germline gives CDR1 LGHDT, CDR2 YNNKEL (reference sequence). This CDR3 is built from 15 residues. V was clipped by 5 bases and J by 2 bases; unmatched bases: 5. The CDR3 bases are TGTGCCAGCAGCTTTGGACTAGCCCCCTACAATGAGCAGTTCTTC. Amino acid sequence: CASSFGLAPYNEQFF.

The genes are TRBV7-9 and TRBJ1-1; D not certain. This CDR3 contains 15 residues. The V gene's germline CDR1 is SEHNR and CDR2 FQNEAQ (reference sequence). Trimming pared 1 base from V and 6 bases from J, leaving 15 bases between. CDR3 in amino acids: CASSLGSPTGAEAFF. The CDR3 DNA reads as TGTGCCAGCAGCTTAGGTAGTCCGACCGGGGCTGAAGCTTTCTTT.

This clone has a single count. V usage is TRBV19 and J usage is TRBJ1-5; D perhaps matches TRBD1 (6 bases). The CDR3 consists of 14 residues. Germline CDR1 reads LNHDA; CDR2 reads SQIVND (reference sequence). Trimming pared 1 base from V and 6 bases from J, leaving 10 bases between. The DNA for the CDR3 is TGTGCCAGTAGTATAGGACAGGTTGGTCAGCCCCAGCATTTT. Residues: CASSIGQVGQPQHF.

This clone has just one count. Here the CDR3 reads CASSLWKGAIADTQYF. In DNA, the CDR3 is TGTGCCAGCAGCCTCTGGAAGGGGGCAATTGCAGATACGCAGTATTTT. The chain has TRBV13 and TRBJ2-3; 7 bases are a match to TRBD1. This CDR3 has 16 amino acids. Looked up from germline, CDR1 is PRHDT and CDR2 is FYEKMQ (reference sequence). The junction had 12 bases not matched to a gene; V was cut back by 5 bases and J by 4 bases.

The rearrangement links TRBV7-2 to TRBJ2-4, with TRBD1 matching 7 bases. CDR1 and CDR2 from the germline V gene are SGHTA and FQGNSA. Losses at the gene ends were 5 bases for V and 8 bases for J; bases not matched to a gene: 12. The CDR3 spans 15 residues. CDR3 protein: CASSTDRNPLDIQYF. The CDR3 coding sequence is TGTGCCAGCAGCACGGACAGGAATCCGTTGGACATTCAGTACTTC.

The CDR3 nucleotides read TGTGCCAGTAGTACACAGAGTAATGAAAAACTGTTTTTT. It yields the protein CASSTQSNEKLFF. The rearrangement uses TRBV19 and TRBJ1-4; D unclear. Per the germline V gene, CDR1 is LNHDA and CDR2 is SQIVND (reference sequence). This CDR3 region has 13 residues. The germline V and J ends were trimmed by 4 bases and 4 bases, with 7 bases remaining between them.

This clone has only one observation. The gene calls are TRBV10-3 and TRBJ1-6, with D unresolved. The germline gives CDR1 ENHRY, CDR2 SYGVKD. The V end lost 6 bases, the J end lost 4 bases, and 10 bases lay between the germline ends. This CDR3 spans 14 amino acids. The CDR3 DNA reads as TGTGCCATCAGCGGCGGGTTATATAATTCACCCCTCCACTTT. Translated, it gives CAISGGLYNSPLHF.

The V and J genes are TRBV7-9 and TRBJ1-4; D may be TRBD1 (6 bases). Germline CDR1 and CDR2: SEHNR and FQNEAQ (reference sequence). Trimming pared 3 bases from V and 5 bases from J, leaving 19 bases between. The CDR3 sequence is 17 residues long. For the CDR3, the DNA is TGTGCCAGCAGCTTGGGGTTTTATCGGACAGTGAATGAAAAACTGTTTTTT. It yields the protein CASSLGFYRTVNEKLFF.